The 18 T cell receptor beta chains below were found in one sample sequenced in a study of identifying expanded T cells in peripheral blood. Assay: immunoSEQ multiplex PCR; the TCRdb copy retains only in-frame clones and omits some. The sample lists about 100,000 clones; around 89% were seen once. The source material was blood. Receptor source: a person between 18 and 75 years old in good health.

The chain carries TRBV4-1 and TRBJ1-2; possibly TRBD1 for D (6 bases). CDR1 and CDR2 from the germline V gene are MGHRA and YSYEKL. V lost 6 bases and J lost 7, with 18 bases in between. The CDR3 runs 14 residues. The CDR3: CASSIRDLGGGYTF. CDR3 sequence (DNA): TGCGCCAGCAGTATCAGGGATTTAGGGGGTGGCTACACCTTC.

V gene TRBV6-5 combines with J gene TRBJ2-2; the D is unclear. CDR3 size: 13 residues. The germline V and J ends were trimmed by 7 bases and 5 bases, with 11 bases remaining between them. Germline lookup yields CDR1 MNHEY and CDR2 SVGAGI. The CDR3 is CASTRTRTGELFF. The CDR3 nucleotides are TGTGCCAGCACCCGGACCCGAACCGGGGAGCTGTTTTTT.

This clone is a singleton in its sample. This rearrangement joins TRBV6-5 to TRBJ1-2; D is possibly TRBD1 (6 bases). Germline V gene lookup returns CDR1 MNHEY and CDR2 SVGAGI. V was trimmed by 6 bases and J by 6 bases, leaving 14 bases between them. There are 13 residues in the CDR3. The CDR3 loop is CASSPEGVNGYTF. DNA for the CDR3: TGTGCCAGCAGCCCCGAGGGGGTTAATGGCTACACCTTC.

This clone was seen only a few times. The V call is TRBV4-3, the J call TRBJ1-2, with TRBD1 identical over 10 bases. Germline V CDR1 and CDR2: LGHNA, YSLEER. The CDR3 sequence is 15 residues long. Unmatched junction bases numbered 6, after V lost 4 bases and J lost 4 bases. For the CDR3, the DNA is TGCGCCAGCAGCCTTGGACAGGGGGAATTCTATGGCTACACCTTC. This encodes CASSLGQGEFYGYTF.

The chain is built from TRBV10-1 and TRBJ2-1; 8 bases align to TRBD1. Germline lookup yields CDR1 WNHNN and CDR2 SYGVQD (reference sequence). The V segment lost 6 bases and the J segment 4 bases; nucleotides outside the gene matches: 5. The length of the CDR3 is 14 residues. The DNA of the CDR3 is TGCGCCAGCAGCAGGGGGCGATCTTACAATGAGCAGTTCTTC. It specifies CASSRGRSYNEQFF.

The CDR3 sequence is CASSRRETGGNTIYF. CDR3 DNA: TGTGCCAGCAGCCGCAGAGAGACAGGTGGAAACACCATATATTTT. V is TRBV5-4 and J is TRBJ1-3; D may be TRBD1 (6 bases). The CDR3 spans 15 residues. Deletions cut 4 bases from V and 3 bases from J, with 14 bases between. Germline CDR1 is SGHNT and CDR2 is YYREEE (reference sequence).

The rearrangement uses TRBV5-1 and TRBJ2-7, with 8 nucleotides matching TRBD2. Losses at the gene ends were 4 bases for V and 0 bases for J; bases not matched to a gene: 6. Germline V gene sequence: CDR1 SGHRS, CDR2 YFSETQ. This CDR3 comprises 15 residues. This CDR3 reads CASSESGGSSYEQYF. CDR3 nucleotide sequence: TGCGCCAGCAGCGAGAGCGGGGGATCCTCCTACGAGCAGTACTTC.

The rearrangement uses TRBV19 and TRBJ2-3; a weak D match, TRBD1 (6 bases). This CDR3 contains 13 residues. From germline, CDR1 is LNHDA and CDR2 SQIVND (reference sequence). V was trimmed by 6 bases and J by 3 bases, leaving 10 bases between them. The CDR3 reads CASRYRVTDTQYF. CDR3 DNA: TGTGCCAGTAGGTACAGGGTTACAGATACGCAGTATTTT.

This CDR3 is CASRPSRQRRSGNTIYF. The CDR3, as DNA: TGTGCCAGCAGGCCTAGTCGACAGCGACGCTCTGGAAACACCATATATTTT. The chain employs TRBV28 and TRBJ1-3, with D possibly being TRBD1 (5 bases). Deletions cut 6 bases from V and 0 bases from J, with 18 bases between. The V gene's germline CDR1 is MDHEN and CDR2 SYDVKM. The CDR3 sequence is 17 residues long. The whole variable domain, filled in from reference TRBV28 and TRBJ1-3, reads DVKVTQSSRYLVKRTGEKVFLECVQDMDHENMFWYRQDPGLGLRLIYFSYDVKMKEKGDIPEGYSVSREKKERFSLILESASTNQTSMYLCASRPSRQRRSGNTIYFGEGSWLTVV.

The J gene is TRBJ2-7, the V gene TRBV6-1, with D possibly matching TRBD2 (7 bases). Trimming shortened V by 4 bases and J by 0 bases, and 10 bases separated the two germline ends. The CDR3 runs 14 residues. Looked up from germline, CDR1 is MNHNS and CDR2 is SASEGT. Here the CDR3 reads CASSGGGSSYEQYF. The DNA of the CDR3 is TGTGCCAGCAGTGGCGGGGGCAGCTCCTACGAGCAGTACTTC.

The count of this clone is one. The CDR3 nucleotides are TGCGCCAGCAGCCAAGGGATGGAGTACTCCTACGAGCAGTACTTC. This gives the protein CASSQGMEYSYEQYF. The chain is built from TRBV4-1 and TRBJ2-7; D gene ambiguous. V was clipped by 1 base and J by 0 bases, with 10 bases between them. This CDR3 spans 15 amino acids. The germline V gene encodes CDR1 MGHRA and CDR2 YSYEKL.

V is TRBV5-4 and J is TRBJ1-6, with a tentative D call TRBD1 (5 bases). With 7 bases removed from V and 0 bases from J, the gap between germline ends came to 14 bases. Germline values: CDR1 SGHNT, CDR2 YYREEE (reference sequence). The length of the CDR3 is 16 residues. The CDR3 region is CASSSRGGSYNSPLHF. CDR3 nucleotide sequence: TGTGCCAGCTCCTCGAGGGGTGGCTCCTATAATTCACCCCTCCACTTT.

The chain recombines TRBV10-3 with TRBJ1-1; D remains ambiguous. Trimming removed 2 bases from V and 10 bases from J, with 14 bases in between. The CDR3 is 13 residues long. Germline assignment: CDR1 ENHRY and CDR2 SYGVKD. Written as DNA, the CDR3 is TGTGCCATCAGTGAGGAGGGAGCGGGTACAGCTTTCTTT. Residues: CAISEEGAGTAFF.

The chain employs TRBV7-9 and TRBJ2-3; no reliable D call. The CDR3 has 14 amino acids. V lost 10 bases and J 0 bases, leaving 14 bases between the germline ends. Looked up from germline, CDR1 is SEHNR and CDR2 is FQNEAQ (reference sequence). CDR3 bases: TGTGCCACGACCAGGCCGGTTAGCACAGATACGCAGTATTTT. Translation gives CATTRPVSTDTQYF.

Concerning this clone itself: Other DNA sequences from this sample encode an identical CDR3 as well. The CDR3 region has the DNA TGTGCCAGCAGCCCAGGCGGACCTAGCACAGATACGCAGTATTTT. It encodes CASSPGGPSTDTQYF. The V and J genes are TRBV7-2 and TRBJ2-3, with D hard to call. This CDR3 comprises 15 residues. Trimming cost V 5 bases and J 0 bases, with 12 bases left between them. Germline assignment: CDR1 SGHTA and CDR2 FQGNSA.

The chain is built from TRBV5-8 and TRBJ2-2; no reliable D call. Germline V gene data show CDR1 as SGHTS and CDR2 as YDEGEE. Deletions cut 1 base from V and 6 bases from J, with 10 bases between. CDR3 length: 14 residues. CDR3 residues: CASSLFTIPGELFF. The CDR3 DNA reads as TGTGCCAGCAGCTTGTTCACAATCCCCGGGGAGCTGTTTTTT.

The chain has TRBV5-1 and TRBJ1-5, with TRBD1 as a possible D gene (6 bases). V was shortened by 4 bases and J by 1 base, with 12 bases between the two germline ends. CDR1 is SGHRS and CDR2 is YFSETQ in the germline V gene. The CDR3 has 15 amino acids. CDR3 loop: CASSATGRSNQPQHF. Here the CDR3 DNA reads TGCGCCAGCAGCGCCACAGGGAGGAGCAATCAGCCCCAGCATTTT.

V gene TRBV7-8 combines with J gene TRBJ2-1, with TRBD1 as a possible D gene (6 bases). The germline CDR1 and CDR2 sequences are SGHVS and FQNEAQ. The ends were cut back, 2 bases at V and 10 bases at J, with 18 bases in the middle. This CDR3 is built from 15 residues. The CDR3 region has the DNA TGTGCCAGCAGCTTATGGGCTAGTAGTGGGGGCGAGCAGTTCTTC. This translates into CASSLWASSGGEQFF.